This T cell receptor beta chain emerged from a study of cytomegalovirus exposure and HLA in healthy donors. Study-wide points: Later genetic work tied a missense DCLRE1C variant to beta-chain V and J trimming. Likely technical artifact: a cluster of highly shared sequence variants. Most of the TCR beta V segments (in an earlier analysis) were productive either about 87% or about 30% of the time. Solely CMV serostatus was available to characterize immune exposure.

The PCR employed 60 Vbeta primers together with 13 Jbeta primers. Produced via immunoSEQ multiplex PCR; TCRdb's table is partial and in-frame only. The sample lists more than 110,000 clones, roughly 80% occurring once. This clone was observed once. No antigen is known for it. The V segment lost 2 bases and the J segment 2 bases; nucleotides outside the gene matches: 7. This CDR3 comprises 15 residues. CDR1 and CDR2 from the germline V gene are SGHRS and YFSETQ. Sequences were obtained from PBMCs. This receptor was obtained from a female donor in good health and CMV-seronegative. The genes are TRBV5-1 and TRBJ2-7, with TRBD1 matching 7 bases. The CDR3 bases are TGCGCCAGCAGCTTCGAGGGGGCGACCGCCTACGAGCAGTACTTC. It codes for CASSFEGATAYEQYF.